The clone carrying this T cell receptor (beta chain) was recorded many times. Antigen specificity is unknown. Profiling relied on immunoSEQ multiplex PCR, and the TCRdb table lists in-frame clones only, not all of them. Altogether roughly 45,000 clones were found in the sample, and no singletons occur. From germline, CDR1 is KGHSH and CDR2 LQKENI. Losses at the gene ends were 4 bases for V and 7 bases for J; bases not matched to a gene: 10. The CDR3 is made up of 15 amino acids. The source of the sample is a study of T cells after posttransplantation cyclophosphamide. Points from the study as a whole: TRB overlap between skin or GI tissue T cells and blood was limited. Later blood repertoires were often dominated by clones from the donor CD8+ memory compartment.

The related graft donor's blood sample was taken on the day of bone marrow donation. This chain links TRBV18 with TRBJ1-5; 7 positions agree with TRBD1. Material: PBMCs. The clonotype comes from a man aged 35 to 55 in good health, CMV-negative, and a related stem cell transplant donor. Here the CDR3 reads CASSLETGRGQPQHF. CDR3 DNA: TGTGCCAGCTCACTCGAGACAGGGCGAGGACAGCCCCAGCATTTT. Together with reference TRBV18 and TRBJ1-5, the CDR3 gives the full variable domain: NAGVMQNPRHLVRRRGQEARLRCSPMKGHSHVYWYRQLPEEGLKFMVYLQKENIIDESGMPKERFSAEFPKEGPSILRIQQVVRGDSAAYFCASSLETGRGQPQHFGDGTRLSIL.